This is a list of T cell receptor beta chains from one sample in a study of T cells after yellow fever vaccination. TCRdb recomputed calls from the 5' RACE reads with MiXCR, one row per CDR3 protein. The repertoire holds 110,000 to 150,000 distinct CDR3 sequences, approximately 6.6% seen once, with more than 0.6% in the top ten. The sample here was CD4+ T cells sorted from PBMCs, taken 10 days after the yellow fever booster vaccination. The receptors were gathered from a man aged 30 to 45 who received the YFV17D yellow fever vaccine. Both conserved end residues are part of each CDR3. D genes are given only for firm matches. Where a row states a size, it is once, few, many or the class of an expanded clone; other rows omit it.

V gene: TRBV29-1; clone size: many; D gene: TRBD1; J gene: TRBJ2-7; CDR3 protein: CSQGTGSYEQYF; CDR3 DNA: TGCAGCCAGGGGACAGGGAGCTACGAGCAGTACTTC
V gene: TRBV5-1; clone size: few; D gene: TRBD2; J gene: TRBJ2-1; CDR3 protein: CASSQGLAGDNEQFF; CDR3 DNA: TGCGCCAGCAGCCAGGGACTAGCGGGAGACAATGAGCAGTTCTTC
V gene: TRBV5-1; clone size: -; D gene: TRBD2; J gene: TRBJ2-3; CDR3 protein: CASSLLAGDPDTQYF; CDR3 DNA: TGCGCCAGCAGCTTGTTAGCGGGAGACCCAGATACGCAGTATTTT
V gene: TRBV5-1; clone size: many; D gene: TRBD2; J gene: TRBJ2-1; CDR3 protein: CASRAGGEGRQFF; CDR3 DNA: TGCGCCAGCAGGGCCGGGGGGGAGGGCCGACAGTTCTTC
V gene: TRBV7-2; clone size: many; D gene: TRBD1; J gene: TRBJ2-5; CDR3 protein: CASSPDRGGTQYF; CDR3 DNA: TGTGCCAGCAGCCCTGACAGGGGAGGGACCCAGTACTTC
V gene: TRBV20-1; clone size: many; D gene: -; J gene: TRBJ2-1; CDR3 protein: CSANSGNEQFF; CDR3 DNA: TGCAGTGCTAACTCCGGCAATGAGCAGTTCTTC
V gene: TRBV20-1; clone size: many; D gene: -; J gene: TRBJ1-2; CDR3 protein: CSASTITVIAYTF; CDR3 DNA: TGCAGTGCTAGTACCATCACGGTCATTGCCTACACCTTC
V gene: TRBV20-1; clone size: many; D gene: TRBD2; J gene: TRBJ2-3; CDR3 protein: CSALPTRLAGVDTQYF; CDR3 DNA: TGCAGTGCTCTTCCTACAAGACTAGCGGGAGTCGATACGCAGTATTTT
V gene: TRBV4-2; clone size: -; D gene: TRBD1; J gene: TRBJ2-1; CDR3 protein: CASSTSPGQGAYNEQFF; CDR3 DNA: TGTGCCAGCAGCACTAGCCCCGGACAGGGCGCCTACAATGAGCAGTTCTTC
V gene: TRBV10-3; clone size: many; D gene: -; J gene: TRBJ2-7; CDR3 protein: CAISEPVGLSSYEQYF; CDR3 DNA: TGTGCCATCAGTGAGCCGGTCGGGTTAAGCTCCTACGAGCAGTACTTC
V gene: TRBV20-1; clone size: -; D gene: -; J gene: TRBJ1-6; CDR3 protein: CCALRGAGQVYNSPLHF; CDR3 DNA: TGCTGTGCCCTCCGGGGGGCAGGGCAAGTTTATAATTCACCCCTCCACTTT
V gene: TRBV7-2; clone size: -; D gene: -; J gene: TRBJ2-7; CDR3 protein: CASSSGRLGNEQYF; CDR3 DNA: TGTGCCAGCAGCTCGGGACGGCTGGGGAACGAGCAGTACTTC
V gene: TRBV24-1; clone size: -; D gene: -; J gene: TRBJ2-3; CDR3 protein: CATSPALSTDTQYF; CDR3 DNA: TGTGCCACCAGCCCGGCCCTTAGCACAGATACGCAGTATTTT
V gene: TRBV4-1; clone size: many; D gene: -; J gene: TRBJ2-5; CDR3 protein: CASSQSRSLETQYF; CDR3 DNA: TGCGCCAGCAGCCAAAGTCGAAGCTTAGAGACCCAGTACTTC